A single sample gave rise to the 23 T cell receptor beta chains below, sequenced in a study of tumor and adjacent non-tumor tissue in lung cancer. The template was RNA from unsorted bulk tissue. The normal lung tissue was taken more than 3 cm from the tumor edge. A modified ARM-PCR protocol with three rounds of nested PCR amplified TCRbeta. TCRdb reprocessed the multiplex PCR reads with MiXCR, giving one entry per CDR3 protein. The sample holds 60,000 to 70,000 distinct CDR3 sequences, around 80% seen once. The specimen sequenced was distant non-tumor lung tissue. Receptors originate from a man in his sixties with non-small cell lung cancer.

The V gene is TRBV7-9, the J gene TRBJ1-1, with TRBD1 as a possible D gene (5 bases). Trimming pared 5 bases from V and 6 bases from J, leaving 19 bases between. The CDR3 length is 15 residues. CDR1 is SEHNR and CDR2 is FQNEAQ in the germline V gene (reference sequence). CDR3 sequence (DNA): TGTGCCAGCAGCCCATCAGATGGGGCAGAGCCTGAAGCTTTCTTT. This sequence encodes CASSPSDGAEPEAFF.

This clonotype showed up just a few times. This sequence may be a read error, since a much larger clone differs from it by one base. CDR3 nucleotides: TGTGCCAGCGCTCCTAGTGGGAGGCAAACCGGGGAGCCGTTTTTT. Its protein is CASAPSGRQTGEPFF. The chain joins TRBV11-2 to TRBJ2-2, with D possibly matching TRBD2 (6 bases). This CDR3 spans 15 amino acids. Germline CDR1 and CDR2: SGHAT and FQNNGV.

Details on this clonotype: A much larger clone is a single base away; this may be a read error. V and J are TRBV11-2 and TRBJ1-1, with D possibly TRBD1 on 6 matching bases. V lost 4 bases to trimming and J lost 0 bases, with 12 bases between them. CDR3 length equals 15 residues. Per the germline V gene, CDR1 is SGHAT and CDR2 is FQNNGV. The CDR3 coding sequence is TGTGCCAGCAGCTCCAGGGGCCACTTGAACACTGAAGCTTTCTTT. It translates to CASSSRGHLNTEAFF.

Points on this clonotype: One end of the junction is discordant with germline, which a read error may explain. CDR3 loop: CASNQDRGGNIQYF. Here the CDR3 DNA reads TGTGCCAGCAACCAAGATCGCGGCGGAAACATTCAGTACTTC. J is TRBJ2-4 and V is TRBV4-2, with unresolved D. Germline values: CDR1 LGHNA, CDR2 YNFKEQ. The CDR3 has 14 amino acids.

This clonotype was counted a few times. The CDR3 here is CASHAGYRYGYTF. The DNA for the CDR3 is TGTGCCAGCCACGCAGGATATCGATATGGCTACACCTTC. The chain joins TRBV25-1 to TRBJ1-2; no clear D gene. Germline V gene data show CDR1 as MGHDK and CDR2 as SYGVNS. The V end lost 8 bases, the J end lost 5 bases, and 15 bases lay between the germline ends. This CDR3 comprises 13 residues.

On this clonotype itself: One end of the junction is discordant with germline, which a read error may explain. The J gene is TRBJ2-3, the V gene TRBV4-1; D remains ambiguous. This CDR3 has 14 residues. Per germline, CDR1 MGHRA and CDR2 YSYEKL. CDR3 sequence (DNA): TGCGCCAGCAGCCAAGAGATGTTCGCAGATACGCAGTACTTT. Translating gives CASSQEMFADTQYF.

This clonotype was found once. The CDR3 end shows no conserved phenylalanine or tryptophan, and so a read error is likely. The rearrangement joins TRBV13 to TRBJ2-6, with TRBD1 matching over 7 bases. Germline lookup yields CDR1 PRHDT and CDR2 FYEKMQ (reference sequence). This CDR3 comprises 18 residues. V trimming: 5 bases; J trimming: 0 bases; junction bases outside the gene matches: 10. DNA for the CDR3: TGTGCCAGCAGCATACAACAGGGGTCGGGCTCTGGGGCCAACGTCCTGACTTCC. Translation gives CASSIQQGSGSGANVLTS.

On this clonotype itself: Germline and junction disagree at one end, which may indicate a read error. The CDR3, as DNA: TGTGTCAGCAGTTTAGGAGGAGGCCGAGGCACCGGGGAGCTGCTTTTT. Translation: CVSSLGGGRGTGELLF. The rearrangement uses TRBV12-3 or TRBV12-4 and TRBJ2-2; tentatively, D is TRBD2 (5 bases). The CDR3 spans 16 residues.

In its sample, this clonotype was seen many times. J is TRBJ2-7 and V is TRBV6-1, with D maybe TRBD1 (5 bases). The germline V and J ends were trimmed by 6 bases and 1 base, with 10 bases remaining between them. This CDR3 region has 13 residues. Germline values: CDR1 MNHNS, CDR2 SASEGT. The CDR3 coding sequence is TGTGCCAGCAGCCAACAGGCGTCCTACGAGCAGTACTTC. Its translation: CASSQQASYEQYF.

Comments on this clonotype: Germline and junction disagree at one end, which may indicate a read error. J is TRBJ2-3 and V is TRBV11-1, with 9 bases lining up with TRBD1. This CDR3 region has 15 residues. CDR1 is SGHAT, CDR2 FQDESV, per germline (reference sequence). CDR3 sequence (DNA): TGTGCCAGTAGTCCCGGGACAGGGTTCATAGATACGCGGTATTTT. Translation gives CASSPGTGFIDTRYF. The whole variable domain, remainder taken from reference TRBV11-1 and TRBJ2-3, is EAEVAQSPRYKITEKSQAVAFWCDPISGHATLYWYRQILGQGPELLVQFQDESVVDDSQLPKDRFSAERLKGVDSTLKIQPAELGDSAMYLCASSPGTGFIDTRYFGPGTRLTVL.

Remarks on this clonotype: No conserved phenylalanine or tryptophan is present at the end of the CDR3, so a read error is the likely explanation. The DNA is left out, because the CDR3 cannot be placed on it with certainty; the CDR3 is given as TCRdb lists it. V usage is TRBV11-3 and J usage is TRBJ1-1; the DNA was not compared with TRBD1, the D call given in the table. CDR1 SGHNT and CDR2 YENEEA come from the germline V gene. The CDR3 contains 15 residues when both ends are counted. The CDR3 loop reads CASSLGGDLNTEAFL.

Details on this clonotype: A read error may account for a junction end that differs from germline. The CDR3 DNA sequence: TGCAGCGCCTCAGCAGGGGAGGACACTGAAGCTTCCTTT. It encodes CSASAGEDTEASF. The V call is TRBV29-1, the J call TRBJ1-1; TRBD1 is a possible D gene (6 bases). The CDR3 contains 13 residues. Germline CDR1 and CDR2: SQVTM and ANQGSEA.

As for this clonotype: The junction differs from germline at one of its ends, possibly a read error. The chain combines TRBV4-2 with TRBJ2-7, with 14 bases identical to TRBD2. The CDR3 consists of 14 residues. Germline loops: CDR1 LGHNA, CDR2 YNFKEQ. The chain's CDR3 is CAISQDGTSGGWYF. CDR3 DNA sequence: TGTGCCATCAGCCAAGACGGGACTAGCGGGGGTTGGTACTTC.

This sequence joins TRBV5-1 and TRBJ2-3; D remains unclear. Per germline, CDR1 SGHRS and CDR2 YFSETQ. The CDR3 runs to 13 residues. With 5 bases removed from V and 4 bases from J, the gap between germline ends came to 11 bases. The DNA of the CDR3 is TGCGCCAGCAGTAACCGGTGCGCAGATACGCAGTATTTT. It translates to CASSNRCADTQYF.

Only one count was recorded for this clonotype. Mismatch with germline at one junction end may stem from a read error. CDR3 amino acids: CASSVQGGSLETQYF. The DNA for the CDR3 is TGTGCCAGCAGTGTACAGGGGGGGAGCTTAGAGACCCAATACTTC. The chain combines TRBV25-1 with TRBJ2-5; weak D call: TRBD1 (8 bases). The CDR3 has 15 residues. CDR1 and CDR2 (germline): MGHDK, SYGVNS.

This clonotype was seen a handful of times. CDR3 loop: CASSQGWESGLHNEQFF. CDR3 nucleotide sequence: TGCGCCAGCAGCCAAGGGTGGGAATCGGGGCTCCACAATGAGCAGTTCTTC. The chain combines TRBV4-1 with TRBJ2-1; D may correspond to TRBD1 or TRBD2 (5 bases each). CDR1 and CDR2 from the germline V gene are MGHRA and YSYEKL. V gave up 1 base and J gave up 5 bases, with 18 bases separating them. The CDR3 spans 17 residues.

This clonotype was recorded once. One end of the junction is discordant with germline, which a read error may explain. The CDR3 DNA sequence: TGTGCTAGCAGCTCCGGGACTAGACTGGGTAGTGAGCAGTTCTTC. It specifies CASSSGTRLGSEQFF. J is TRBJ2-1 and V is TRBV4-2, with 8 positions matching TRBD2. The germline V gene encodes CDR1 LGHNA and CDR2 YNFKEQ. The CDR3 contains 15 residues.

Remarks on this clonotype: An end of the junction differs from the germline gene, which may be a read error. The rearrangement joins TRBV6-5 to TRBJ1-1; 9 bases map to TRBD1. Germline CDR1 reads MNHEY; CDR2 reads SVGAGI. The CDR3 spans 15 residues. The CDR3 DNA sequence: TGTGCCGGCAGTTACACCACAGGGGGCGCAGGCGAAGCTTTCTTT. This encodes CAGSYTTGGAGEAFF.

Comments on this clonotype: The missing conserved phenylalanine or tryptophan at the end of this CDR3 makes a read error likely. No DNA is shown, since the ends of the CDR3 on it are uncertain; the CDR3 is the one TCRdb lists. The chain links TRBV5-1 to TRBJ1-4. Germline V gene lookup returns CDR1 SGHRS and CDR2 YFSETQ. The CDR3 region is 15 residues in length, termini included. This CDR3 is CASSLERPTNEKLFL.

Points on this clonotype: The junction does not match germline at one end; this may be a read error. V usage is TRBV6-5 and J usage is TRBJ2-5; no clear D gene. Germline values: CDR1 MNHEY, CDR2 SVGAGI. There are 11 residues in the CDR3. The DNA of the CDR3 is TGTACCAGTATAGACACGTTGACACAGTACTTC. It yields the protein CTSIDTLTQYF.

Turning to this clonotype: It may be a read error: a sequence one base away is much more abundant. This chain links TRBV20-1 with TRBJ2-5, with D perhaps matching TRBD1 (5 bases). Germline lookup yields CDR1 DFQATT and CDR2 SNEGSKA (reference sequence). V lost 3 bases and J lost 9, with 14 bases in between. The CDR3 contains 12 residues. The CDR3 DNA reads TGCAGTGCTAGGGAACAGGTCGAGGCCCAGTACTTC. Its protein product is CSAREQVEAQYF.

The chain combines TRBV4-2 with TRBJ2-2; 13 bases fit TRBD2. The V gene's germline CDR1 is LGHNA and CDR2 YNFKEQ. V trimming: 3 bases; J trimming: 9 bases; junction bases outside the gene matches: 13. The CDR3 spans 18 residues. The CDR3 loop reads CASSHPSIGTSGTRELFF. The CDR3 coding sequence is TGTGCCAGCAGCCACCCATCTATTGGGACTAGCGGGACCAGGGAGCTGTTTTTT.

Remarks on this clonotype: Since no conserved phenylalanine or tryptophan closes the CDR3, a read error is the likely cause. This chain joins TRBV28 and TRBJ2-1; TRBD2 agrees at 9 bases. The CDR3 spans 15 residues. Germline assignment: CDR1 MDHEN and CDR2 SYDVKM. Here the CDR3 DNA reads TGTGCCAGCAGTGGGACTAGCCGTTCCTACAGTGAGCAGTTCCTC. Its translation is CASSGTSRSYSEQFL.